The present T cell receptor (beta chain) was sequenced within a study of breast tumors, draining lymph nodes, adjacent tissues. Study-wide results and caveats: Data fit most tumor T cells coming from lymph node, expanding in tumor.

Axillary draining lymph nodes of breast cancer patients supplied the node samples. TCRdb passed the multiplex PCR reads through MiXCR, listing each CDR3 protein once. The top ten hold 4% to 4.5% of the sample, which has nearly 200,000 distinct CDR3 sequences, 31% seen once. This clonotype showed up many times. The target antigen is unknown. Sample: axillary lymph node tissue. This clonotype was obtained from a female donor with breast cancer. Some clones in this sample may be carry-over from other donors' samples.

The CDR3 bases are TGCAGTGCTAGAGCCCCCCTCAGGTCTAGCGGGGGCTACTCCTACGAGCAGTACTTC. Its protein is CSARAPLRSSGGYSYEQYF. The chain is built from TRBV20-1 and TRBJ2-7; 10 bases map to TRBD2. V lost 1 base, J lost 0 bases, and 15 bases stayed unmatched. The CDR3 contains 19 residues. Per the germline V gene, CDR1 is DFQATT and CDR2 is SNEGSKA (reference sequence).